These 9 T cell receptor beta chains share one sample of origin, sequenced in a study of vaccination and CD4 T cells after COVID-19. At the Johns Hopkins FTIC core, DNA taken from cultured CD4+ T cells was sequenced by way of the Oncomine TCR Beta short-read assay. TCRdb processed the PCR reads anew with MiXCR; each CDR3 protein has one entry. Of several thousand distinct CDR3 sequences listed, 50% to 60% are singletons. The antigens for these receptors are not known. Treatment meaning: approximately 9-day PBMC culture with coronavirus spike peptide pools or control peptides (ViraFEST assay). Sequencing was done on a sample of CD4+ T cells from blood, cultured in vitro. These receptors were taken from a human donor who had recovered from COVID-19.

The genes are TRBV7-6 and TRBJ2-7; D gene ambiguous. This CDR3 is 13 amino acids long. Trimming pared 3 bases from V and 3 bases from J, leaving 9 bases between. The germline gives CDR1 SGHVS, CDR2 FNYEAQ. CDR3 nucleotides: TGTGCCAGCAGCTTTCAAAACAACTACGAGCAGTACTTC. As protein: CASSFQNNYEQYF.

The chain carries TRBV7-2 and TRBJ1-5, with no clear D. Trimming left V 5 bases short and J 1 base short, with 12 bases between. Germline assignment: CDR1 SGHTA and CDR2 FQGNSA. The CDR3 sequence is 15 residues long. The CDR3 DNA follows: TGTGCCAGCAGCCCACGACCCGGGAGCAATCAGCCCCAGCATTTT. It specifies CASSPRPGSNQPQHF.

This clonotype was detected a few times. V gene TRBV6-1 combines with J gene TRBJ2-7; D tentatively reads TRBD1 or TRBD2 (5 bases each). The CDR3 covers 14 residues. V was pared by 5 bases and J by 4 bases, with 15 bases between. Germline assignment: CDR1 MNHNS and CDR2 SASEGT. CDR3 sequence reads: CASSPQGTGYEQYF. The DNA for the CDR3 is TGTGCCAGCAGTCCCCAGGGTACGGGATACGAGCAGTACTTC.

V is TRBV20-1 and J is TRBJ1-5; D ambiguous. Trimming shortened V by 4 bases and J by 0 bases, and 7 bases separated the two germline ends. The CDR3 has 13 amino acids. Germline-derived CDR1 and CDR2 are DFQATT and SNEGSKA (reference sequence). CDR3 coding DNA: TGCAGTGCTAACCGGGATAGCAATCAGCCCCAGCATTTT. Encoded protein: CSANRDSNQPQHF.

Concerning this clonotype itself: Relative to the germline gene, one junction end is altered; a read error may explain this. This rearrangement joins TRBV7-7 to TRBJ2-5; D is possibly TRBD1 (5 bases). This CDR3 is built from 11 residues. The V gene's germline CDR1 is SSHAT and CDR2 FNYEAQ (reference sequence). CDR3 nucleotides: TGTGCTAGCAGCCCAGGGGAGACCCAGTACTTC. The encoded protein is CASSPGETQYF.

This clonotype came up a few times. The rearrangement joins TRBV7-2 to TRBJ1-2, with D possibly matching TRBD1 (5 bases). This CDR3 has 14 amino acids. Germline assignment: CDR1 SGHTA and CDR2 FQGNSA. The V and J ends lost 4 bases and 7 bases respectively, with 16 bases between them. In nucleotides, the CDR3 is TGTGCCAGCAGCTCTCATCAGGGAATAGGTGGCTACACCTTC. Its translation is CASSSHQGIGGYTF.

Only a few counts were recorded for this clonotype. As DNA, the CDR3 is TGCAGTGCTAGAGAAGGACCAAGCAATCAGCCCCAGCATTTT. Translation gives CSAREGPSNQPQHF. This sequence joins TRBV20-1 and TRBJ1-5; D is undetermined. Trimming shortened V by 0 bases and J by 1 base, and 7 bases separated the two germline ends. The CDR3 length is 14 residues. Germline V CDR1 and CDR2: DFQATT, SNEGSKA (reference sequence).

This clonotype was counted a single time. The V gene is TRBV28, the J gene TRBJ1-5; D is uncertain. CDR3 length equals 13 residues. Germline V gene data show CDR1 as MDHEN and CDR2 as SYDVKM. With 7 bases removed from V and 6 bases from J, the gap between germline ends came to 13 bases. The CDR3 nucleotides are TGTGCCAGCATAGAAGGGATCGGTCAGCCCCAGCATTTT. The encoded protein is CASIEGIGQPQHF. Full variable domain (outside the CDR3, taken from reference TRBV28 and TRBJ1-5): DVKVTQSSRYLVKRTGEKVFLECVQDMDHENMFWYRQDPGLGLRLIYFSYDVKMKEKGDIPEGYSVSREKKERFSLILESASTNQTSMYLCASIEGIGQPQHFGDGTRLSIL.

This rearrangement joins TRBV10-3 to TRBJ2-5, with D unclear. The germline V gene encodes CDR1 ENHRY and CDR2 SYGVKD. The CDR3 is 16 residues long. Trimming shortened V by 4 bases and J by 1 base, and 16 bases separated the two germline ends. The CDR3: CAISGHGTGGQETQYF. CDR3 bases: TGTGCCATCAGTGGACACGGAACTGGCGGCCAAGAGACCCAGTACTTC.